This T cell receptor beta chain was retrieved from a study of blood T cell repertoires in COVID-19. TCRdb keeps only in-frame clones here, not all; method: immunoSEQ multiplex PCR. This repertoire shows about 60,000 clones, around 85% found once; its top ten account for about a sixth. There are 13 residues in the CDR3. The ends were cut back, 11 bases at V and 6 bases at J, with 16 bases in the middle. Per germline, CDR1 SNHLY and CDR2 FYNNEI. The V call is TRBV2, the J call TRBJ1-4, with D perhaps matching TRBD1 (5 bases). This receptor was taken from a human donor in a cohort sampled during active COVID-19. Material for sequencing was peripheral blood. In nucleotides, the CDR3 is TGTGCCCAGGCGGGACGGGGAGATGAAAAACTGTTTTTT. Amino acids: CAQAGRGDEKLFF.